This TCR beta chain was recorded in a study of identical twins. Germline V CDR1 and CDR2: SQVTM, ANQGSEA. The CDR3 runs 12 residues. The V gene lost 7 bases and the J gene lost 3 bases, with 11 bases spanning the gap. TCRdb used MiXCR to reprocess the 5' RACE reads, holding one entry per CDR3 protein. The table shows around 250,000 distinct CDR3 sequences, with about 6.7% occurring only once. This clonotype has at least ten counts. All of the donors were Caucasians in good health. The sample also formed part of further work on T cells expressing NK-cell markers. As reported in that work: There were seven HCMV-seropositive donors and one seronegative donor among the eight sequenced. The same clonotypes also predominated in the CD3+CD56-NKG2C+ fraction of a handful of donors.

The chain uses TRBV29-1 and TRBJ2-3, with D possibly matching TRBD1 (5 bases). The source is a woman under 30 in good health. What was sequenced was CD8+ T cells sorted from blood. The CDR3: CSAWTLTDTQYF. CDR3 DNA: TGCAGCGCGTGGACACTTACAGATACGCAGTATTTT.